Listed here are 2 T cell receptor beta chains from one sample, sequenced in a study of a mutant IDH1 vaccine in newly diagnosed glioma. TCRdb keeps only in-frame clones here, not all; method: immunoSEQ multiplex PCR. Of fewer than 45,000 clones in the sample, roughly 92% were seen once. Time point meaning: baseline, week 1 (first vaccination visit). The treatment is: pre-vaccination baseline after standard-of-care therapy. Specimen: PBMCs, collected from a glioma patient treated with radiotherapy, temozolomide or both. These receptors came from a man aged 18 to 35 with glioma.

The chain joins TRBV10-1 to TRBJ2-7, with D unresolved. Germline lookup yields CDR1 WNHNN and CDR2 SYGVQD (reference sequence). The CDR3 length is 11 residues. V was cut by 2 bases and J by 6 bases, with 5 bases left in between. The CDR3 reads CASSEGIEQYF. The CDR3 DNA sequence: TGCGCCAGCAGTGAGGGAATCGAGCAGTACTTC.

With respect to this clone: Other nucleotide sequences in the sample specify the same CDR3. This chain uses TRBV4-3 with TRBJ2-7, with TRBD1 identical over 9 bases. The CDR3 is 15 residues long. V shed 0 bases, J shed 2 bases, and the junction held 2 bases outside the gene matches. CDR1 and CDR2 from the germline V gene are LGHNA and YSLEER. CDR3 in amino acids: CASSQDRTGAYEQYF. CDR3 coding DNA: TGCGCCAGCAGCCAAGATAGGACAGGGGCCTACGAGCAGTACTTC.